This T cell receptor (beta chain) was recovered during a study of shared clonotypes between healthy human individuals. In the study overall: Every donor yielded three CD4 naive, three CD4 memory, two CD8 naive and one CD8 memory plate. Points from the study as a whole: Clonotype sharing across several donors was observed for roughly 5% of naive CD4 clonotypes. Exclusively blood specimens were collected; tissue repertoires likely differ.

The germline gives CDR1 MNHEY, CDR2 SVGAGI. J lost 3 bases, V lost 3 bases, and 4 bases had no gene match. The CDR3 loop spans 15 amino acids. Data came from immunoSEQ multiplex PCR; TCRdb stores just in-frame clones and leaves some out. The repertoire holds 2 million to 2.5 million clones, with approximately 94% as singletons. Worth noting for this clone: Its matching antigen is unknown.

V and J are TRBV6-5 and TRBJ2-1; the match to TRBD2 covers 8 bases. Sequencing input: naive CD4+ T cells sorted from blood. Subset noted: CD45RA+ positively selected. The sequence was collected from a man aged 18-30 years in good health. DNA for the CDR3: TGTGCCAGCAGTTATTGGACTAGCAGCTACAATGAGCAGTTCTTC. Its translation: CASSYWTSSYNEQFF.